This T cell receptor beta chain was identified in a study of blood T cell repertoires in COVID-19. Study-level background: In each case, the material was cDNA or gDNA derived from T cells, B-cell-depleted T cells, or PBMCs.

Per the original methods: Amplified reference gene primers provided the basis for estimating nucleated cell counts. Method: immunoSEQ multiplex PCR; TCRdb's copy keeps in-frame clones and lacks some. The D gene and trimming were derived from the DNA, and the V and J assignments and clone size from that table. The sample lists 140,000 or so clones, about 90% seen once, with more than 9.5% in the top ten. The CDR3 runs 16 residues. Germline values: CDR1 SEHNR, CDR2 FQNEAQ (reference sequence). V gave up 6 bases and J gave up 5 bases; unmatched junction bases: 14. This clone was observed once. The receptor was isolated from a woman aged 80 or over with acute or convalescent COVID-19. J is TRBJ2-5 and V is TRBV7-9; 8 bases fit TRBD2. Sample: peripheral blood. Here the CDR3 reads CASSPPGGGPGETQYF. The CDR3, as DNA: TGTGCCAGCAGTCCCCCGGGCGGGGGGCCTGGGGAGACCCAGTACTTC.